This is a list of T cell receptor beta chains from one sample in a study of blood T cells in healthy people across ages. Each CDR3 protein gets one entry after TCRdb re-called the 5' RACE reads with MiXCR. Of 750,000 to 950,000 distinct CDR3 sequences detected, around half appear once; the ten largest clones hold roughly 37%. Specimen: blood. The source of these receptors is a man older than 75 in good health. Both conserved end residues are part of each CDR3. A D gene is named only where the DNA matches it firmly. Size values are once, few and many counts, or a class for expanded clones, and some rows have none.

>15|TRBV28|.|.|TRBJ1-4
TGTGCCAGCAGTTTTCGGTTAACTACTAATGAAAAACTGTTTTTT
CASSFRLTTNEKLFF
>13|TRBV2|.|.|TRBJ2-7
TGTGCCAGTGGGGGGCGGACGATGTACGAGCAGTACTTC
CASGGRTMYEQYF
>15|TRBV5-6|once|.|TRBJ1-1
TGTGCCAGCAGCTTGGTTCCGGAGGGTTACGCTGAAGCTTTCTTT
CASSLVPEGYAEAFF
>14|TRBV27|.|.|TRBJ1-1
TGTGCCAGCAGTCTACAGAAAATGAACACTGAAGCTTTCTTT
CASSLQKMNTEAFF
>16|TRBV6-2/TRBV6-3|.|TRBD1|TRBJ2-7
TGTGCCAGCAGTACCCTTGGACAGGGTATTCCCTACGAGCAGTACTTC
CASSTLGQGIPYEQYF
>14|TRBV20-1|.|TRBD1|TRBJ2-3
TGCAGTGCTAGCGGGGACAGGGGCACAGATACGCAGTATTTT
CSASGDRGTDTQYF
>15|TRBV7-9|.|.|TRBJ1-2
TGTGCCAGCAGCTTAGGCGGCAAGATAGCCCTCGGCTACACCTTC
CASSLGGKIALGYTF
>14|TRBV2|few|TRBD2|TRBJ2-1
TGTGCCAGCCTAGTGGGGACTAGCGGGAGTGAGCAGTTCTTC
CASLVGTSGSEQFF
>12|TRBV28|.|.|TRBJ2-7
TGTGCCGCCCGGGGCAGGGTTTACGAGCAGTACTTC
CAARGRVYEQYF
>17|TRBV7-2|.|.|TRBJ1-1
TGTGCCAGCAGCCGCACGTCTTTGCGGGGTATGAACACTGAAGCTTTCTTT
CASSRTSLRGMNTEAFF
>14|TRBV2|.|.|TRBJ2-1
TGTGCCAGCAGATCAGCGGATACCTACAATGAGCAGTTCTTC
CASRSADTYNEQFF
>14|TRBV10-2|.|.|TRBJ1-2
TGCGCCAGCAGTGAGGCCGGGAATGAGAGGGGCTACACCTTC
CASSEAGNERGYTF
>16|TRBV7-3|.|.|TRBJ2-7
TGTGCCAGCAGCTTAAGAGGCGGGACAGCTTCCTACGAGCAGTACTTC
CASSLRGGTASYEQYF
>12|TRBV6-6|.|.|TRBJ2-7
TGTGCCAGCAGGATGGGGGAGTACGAGCAGTACTTC
CASRMGEYEQYF
>15|TRBV24-1|.|TRBD1|TRBJ2-1
TGTGCCACCAGTGACCCCCGGACAGGGGTAAGTGAGCAGTTCTTC
CATSDPRTGVSEQFF